These 2 T cell receptor beta chains originate from one sample sequenced in a study of T cells in Graves' hyperthyroidism and ophthalmopathy (dated by TCRdb to between 2018 and 2021). The library came from multiplex PCR. Sequencing instrument: Illumina HiSeq 2000. The TCR beta CDR3 regions were amplified from RNA transcripts. For the first round of RT-PCR on the TCR CDR3, the HTBI primer set was used together with the Qiagen OneStep RT-PCR kit. TCRdb reworked the public reads: Q25 trimming with fastp, MiXCR clone assembly, productive beta chains retained. Rows with a matching CDR3 protein are joined into one entry that keeps the most common DNA and genes. The sample table records a few hundred thousand distinct CDR3 sequences; over 45% of these occur just once. The ten largest clones capture about two fifths of the sample. Sequenced sample: peripheral blood or thyroid tissue (not recorded which). The receptors were sampled from an adult woman with Graves' disease, either hyperthyroidism or ophthalmopathy (not recorded which).

In this sample, this clonotype turned up many times. The V call is TRBV20-1, the J call TRBJ2-7, with D unresolved. V was cut by 5 bases and J by 3 bases, with 17 bases left in between. The CDR3 loop spans 14 amino acids. Germline V gene sequence: CDR1 DFQATT, CDR2 SNEGSKA (reference sequence). The CDR3 DNA reads as TGCAGTGCTGCCCCACCGGATCGGTTCTACGAGCAGTACTTC. Its translation: CSAAPPDRFYEQYF.

The chain joins TRBV19 to TRBJ1-1; D unclear. Germline CDR1 is LNHDA and CDR2 is SQIVND (reference sequence). This CDR3 is built from 12 residues. Trimming cost V 5 bases and J 7 bases, with 11 bases left between them. CDR3 region: CASSSQVFEAFF. CDR3 sequence (DNA): TGTGCCAGTAGTTCCCAGGTGTTTGAAGCTTTCTTT.